This passage covers 10 T cell receptor beta chains from one sample sequenced in a study of T cell responses to AZD1222 COVID-19 vaccine. Measured with immunoSEQ multiplex PCR; TCRdb has only the in-frame clones, and not every one. Here the sample spans tens of thousands of clones, around 85% being singletons. The specimen was peripheral blood, collected 28 days after the second AZD1222 dose. These receptor sequences come from an adult who received the AZD1222 COVID-19 vaccine.

This chain links TRBV30 with TRBJ1-1; D might be TRBD1 (5 bases). The CDR3 is 14 residues long. Germline loops: CDR1 GTSNPN, CDR2 SVGIG (reference sequence). Trimming took 4 bases from V and 3 from J, leaving 15 bases between them. CDR3 sequence (DNA): TGTGCCTGGACCCCGGGACTTGGGGACACTGAAGCTTTCTTT. Translation gives CAWTPGLGDTEAFF.

This clone turned up a few times. The chain uses TRBV2 and TRBJ1-2, with no clear D. The CDR3 totals 14 residues. CDR1 is SNHLY and CDR2 is FYNNEI in the germline V gene. Trimming cost V 4 bases and J 5 bases, with 14 bases left between them. The CDR3 region is CASSAPGSWYGYTF. In DNA form, the CDR3 reads TGTGCCAGCAGTGCGCCCGGGTCGTGGTATGGCTACACCTTC.

The rearrangement joins TRBV19 to TRBJ2-3; unclear D gene. The CDR3 contains 15 residues. Germline lookup yields CDR1 LNHDA and CDR2 SQIVND (reference sequence). V was trimmed by 2 bases and J by 9 bases, leaving 18 bases between them. This chain's CDR3 is CASSIQRDLTRTQYF. DNA for the CDR3: TGTGCCAGTAGTATACAGCGCGACCTGACCAGGACGCAGTATTTT.

The chain joins TRBV7-3 to TRBJ2-1, with 12 nucleotides matching TRBD2. The trim removed 6 bases at V and 6 bases at J, leaving 6 bases unmatched. CDR1 is SGHTA, CDR2 FQGTGA, per germline. There are 15 residues in the CDR3. CDR3 DNA sequence: TGTGCCAGCAGGCATCCGGGACTAGCGGGCAATGAGCAGTTCTTC. Protein product: CASRHPGLAGNEQFF.

The chain joins TRBV7-3 to TRBJ2-1, with 9 bases aligning to TRBD2. The germline V gene has CDR1 SGHTA and CDR2 FQGTGA. Trimming removed 5 bases from V and 2 bases from J; junction bases left unmatched: 4. This CDR3 has 15 residues. The CDR3 DNA follows: TGTGCCAGCAGCCCCGGCGGGAGGGCCTACAATGAGCAGTTCTTC. Translating gives CASSPGGRAYNEQFF.

In its sample, this clone was seen once. The chain is built from TRBV18 and TRBJ1-4; D remains ambiguous. This CDR3 has 12 amino acids. Trimming took 3 bases from V and 5 from J, leaving 4 bases between them. Germline values: CDR1 KGHSH, CDR2 LQKENI. The CDR3 DNA sequence: TGTGCCAGCTCACCTCCAAATGAAAAACTGTTTTTT. Its protein is CASSPPNEKLFF.

This rearrangement joins TRBV6-5 to TRBJ2-2; 11 bases map to TRBD2. Losses at the gene ends were 2 bases for V and 4 bases for J; bases not matched to a gene: 3. CDR3 size: 16 residues. Germline V gives CDR1 MNHEY, CDR2 SVGAGI. CDR3 DNA: TGTGCCAGCAGTTACCTCACTAGCGGGAGCACCGGGGAGCTGTTTTTT. This sequence encodes CASSYLTSGSTGELFF.

This clone has a handful of counts. The rearrangement links TRBV19 to TRBJ1-5, with 12 bases lining up with TRBD1. V lost 7 bases, J lost 6 bases, and 7 bases stayed unmatched. The germline V gene encodes CDR1 LNHDA and CDR2 SQIVND (reference sequence). The CDR3 totals 15 residues. The CDR3, as DNA: TGTGCCAGTAATCCCGGGACAGGGGGCTTTCAGCCCCAGCATTTT. Protein product: CASNPGTGGFQPQHF.

The V gene is TRBV20-1, the J gene TRBJ2-1; D is undetermined. V dropped 6 bases and J dropped 7 bases, with 10 bases sitting between them. CDR1 DFQATT and CDR2 SNEGSKA come from the germline V gene (reference sequence). The CDR3 length is 11 residues. CDR3 DNA sequence: TGCAGTGCCAGACTGGTAAATGAGCAGTTCTTC. Translated: CSARLVNEQFF.

This rearrangement joins TRBV28 to TRBJ1-6, with unresolved D. Germline values: CDR1 MDHEN, CDR2 SYDVKM. This CDR3 spans 14 amino acids. V lost 5 bases, J lost 6 bases, and 11 bases lay in between. The CDR3 DNA follows: TGTGCCAGCAGTCAACCTAGGATTAATTCACCCCTCCACTTT. Translating gives CASSQPRINSPLHF.